Here is one T cell receptor (beta chain) with its context. The antigen is undetermined. The data are from a study of OX40 agonist ivuxolimab in advanced cancers. On the study more broadly: Patient treatment consisted of intravenous ivuxolimab administration every 2 weeks at 0.01 to 10 mg/kg. General study points: Averaging showed that CD8+ T cells had more expanded clones than CD4+ did.

Trimming removed 1 base from V and 2 bases from J; junction bases left unmatched: 12. The CDR3 totals 18 residues. CDR1 is SGHDT, CDR2 YYEEEE, per germline. Using immunoSEQ multiplex PCR, the repertoire was profiled, and TCRdb retains in-frame clones only, with some absent. The table lists some 49,000 clones, about 75% of them singletons. The TCR was taken from an adult with an advanced solid tumor such as melanoma, head and neck, liver or kidney cancer. The sample in question was CD4+ or CD8+ T cells sorted from blood, obtained in a trial of the OX40 agonist ivuxolimab. The chain joins TRBV5-6 to TRBJ2-5, with 9 bases aligning to TRBD1. CDR3 nucleotide sequence: TGTGCCAGCAGCTTGTTGACAGGGGGAGGTCGGGAGCAAGAGACCCAGTACTTC. This sequence encodes CASSLLTGGGREQETQYF.